The T cell receptor beta chain under discussion was sequenced for a study of T cell changes during pregnancy in multiple sclerosis. Sequencing was performed with immunoSEQ multiplex PCR; in TCRdb, only in-frame clones are kept and a portion is missing. Of nearly 110,000 clones detected, about 89% appear once; the ten largest clones hold approximately 1.5%. The CDR3 is 14 amino acids. Trimming took 0 bases from V and 0 from J, leaving 3 bases between them. Germline CDR1 SGDLS, CDR2 YYNGEE. The sequence derives from a female donor with multiple sclerosis, enrolled in a pregnancy study. The V gene is TRBV9, the J gene TRBJ1-4, with D unresolved. The sequenced sample was peripheral blood, obtained before pregnancy. The CDR3 DNA sequence: TGTGCCAGCAGCGTAGACACAACTAATGAAAAACTGTTTTTT. Its protein is CASSVDTTNEKLFF.